This entry concerns a single TCR beta chain. CDR1 and CDR2 (germline): LNHDA, SQIVND (reference sequence). V lost 1 base and J lost 5, with 3 bases in between. The CDR3 has 12 residues. The sample belongs to a study of blood T cell repertoires in COVID-19. Only in-frame clones appear in the TCRdb table, and some are missing; sequencing was by immunoSEQ multiplex PCR. The table has some 150,000 clones, over 75% seen once. The specimen was PBMCs or T cells enriched from blood (not recorded which). The chain has TRBV19 and TRBJ1-5; D is ambiguous. This TCR came from a human donor with acute COVID-19. The donor label of this sample is uncertain. CDR3 coding DNA: TGTGCCAGTAGTATAGCCTATCAGCCCCAGCATTTT. This sequence encodes CASSIAYQPQHF.